Listed here is a single T cell receptor (beta chain). Time point in this sample: late sampling 161 to 241 days after vaccination in a few convalescent patients. TCRdb itself ran the PCR reads through MiXCR, one entry per CDR3 protein. This table has around 28,000 distinct CDR3 sequences, under 60% appearing once. These data originate in a study of vaccination and CD4 T cells after COVID-19. About the research overall: Nasal swab PCR had detected SARS-CoV-2 in convalescent patients, 9 or 10 mild and one severe. It was a median approximately 92 days after diagnosis, with a range of 35 to 161, that post-COVID samples were drawn.

CDR1 is MNHEY, CDR2 SVGEGT, per germline. V was pared by 8 bases and J by 0 bases, with 5 bases of the junction left unmatched. The CDR3 runs 16 residues. The specimen comprised CD4+ T cells from blood, sampled about 7 months after SARS-CoV-2 vaccination. The TCR was taken from a human donor who had recovered from COVID-19. The J gene is TRBJ2-6, the V gene TRBV6-2 or TRBV6-3; 9 bases are shared with TRBD1. CDR3 nucleotides: TGTGCCAGCCACAGGGGGCCGATCTCTGGGGCCAACGTCCTGACTTTC. Its protein product is CASHRGPISGANVLTF.